Following are 11 T cell receptor delta chains from one sample sequenced in a study of γδ T cells in repeated Plasmodium falciparum infection. TCRdb repeated clone calling on the multiplex PCR reads with CATT. Of tens of thousands of delta-chain clones listed, 0.85% to 1% are singletons. Gammadelta T cells were flow-sorted from PBMC into Vgamma9/Vdelta2+ and Vdelta2-negative populations for bulk analysis. The sample consisted of gamma-delta T cells from blood. These receptors were obtained from a pool of human donors (malaria-infected and uninfected, not separated).

In this sample, this clone turned up a few times. A read error is likely here: a far larger clone is one base away. Other DNA sequences from this sample encode an identical CDR3 as well. The V gene is TRDV1, the J gene TRDJ1, with 7 nucleotides matching TRDD2. V trimming: 0 bases; J trimming: 1 base; junction bases outside the gene matches: 26. This CDR3 spans 23 amino acids. Germline V gene lookup returns CDR1 TSWWSYY and CDR2 QGS. In nucleotides, the CDR3 is TGTGCTCTTGGGGAACTCACTCTTCCTAAGGGGTCCAAGGTTATCGGGGGCACCGATAAACTCATCTTT. Its protein product is CALGELTLPKGSKVIGGTDKLIF.

This clone appeared many times. Translating this DNA gives a protein that differs at residue 14 from the TCRdb one, which belongs to a much larger clone; a read error is likely, and the protein shown is this translation. The rearrangement links TRDV2 to TRDJ1, with D perhaps TRDD3 (5 bases). From germline, CDR1 is GEAIGNYY and CDR2 EKD. The CDR3 contains 17 residues. The CDR3 sequence is CACDTVTNLARTDRLIF. The DNA for the CDR3 is TGTGCCTGTGACACCGTCACGAACTTGGCCCGTACGGATAGACTCATCTTT.

A remark on this clone: Translating this DNA gives a protein that differs at residue 8 from the TCRdb one, which belongs to a much larger clone; a read error is likely, and the protein shown is this translation. The V and J genes are TRDV2 and TRDJ1, with a weak D call TRDD3 (6 bases). No J gene is reported in TCRdb; it was inferred here by comparing the DNA with germline. Germline V lookup: CDR1 GEAIGNYY, CDR2 EKD. Trimming left V 1 base short and J 2 bases short, with 16 bases between. The length of the CDR3 is 16 residues. The CDR3 DNA reads TGTGCCTGTGACACTGGGGGGACCGTTGAAACCGATAAACTCATCTTT. As protein: CACDTGGTVETDKLIF.

As to this clone: Translating this DNA gives a protein that differs at residue 2 from the TCRdb one, which belongs to a much larger clone; a read error is likely, and the protein shown is this translation. This chain links TRDV2 with TRDJ1; TRDD3 agrees at 8 bases. This CDR3 region has 15 residues. The germline CDR1 and CDR2 sequences are GEAIGNYY and EKD. Here the CDR3 DNA reads TGTTCCTGTGACACCATTGGGGGATACACCGATAAACTCATCTTT. This gives the protein CSCDTIGGYTDKLIF.

A few counts support this clone. The translation of this DNA and the TCRdb protein of a much larger clone differ at residue 4, probably owing to a read error; the protein shown here is translated from the DNA. The CDR3 here is CACGKLGDTSSWDTRQMFF. The CDR3 bases are TGTGCCTGTGGCAAACTGGGGGATACGAGCTCCTGGGACACCCGACAGATGTTTTTC. V usage is TRDV2 and J usage is TRDJ3, with 13 bases fitting TRDD3. The J gene was not available in TCRdb and was assigned here by matching the DNA to germline segments. With 5 bases clipped from V and 0 bases from J, the junction kept 6 bases outside the gene matches. This CDR3 has 19 amino acids. Germline lookup yields CDR1 GEAIGNYY and CDR2 EKD.

Only a few counts were recorded for this clone. The protein held in TCRdb is that of a much larger clone and does not match this DNA's translation at residue 7, likely because of a read error; the protein shown is translated from the DNA. V gene TRDV1 combines with J gene TRDJ1, with 10 bases fitting TRDD3. In the absence of a J gene in TCRdb, the DNA was matched to germline to assign it here. After removal of 4 bases from V and 8 bases from J, the junction contained 13 bases not matched to a gene. Looked up from germline, CDR1 is TSWWSYY and CDR2 is QGS. The CDR3 runs 16 residues. The DNA for the CDR3 is TGTGCTCTTGGGGGCCTCCTGAGGGGGGGGATACGCAAACTCATCTTT. Its translation is CALGGLLRGGIRKLIF.

Remarks on this clone: A read error likely explains this, since a far larger clone differs by one base. Different DNA sequences within this sample yield the same CDR3. The CDR3 is CACDTGLGKGLGTDKLIF. The CDR3 nucleotides read TGTGCCTGTGACACCGGACTGGGGAAGGGTCTGGGCACCGACAAACTCATCTTT. The chain has TRDV2 and TRDJ1; TRDD3 aligns across 7 bases. The CDR3 consists of 18 residues. Germline V gene lookup returns CDR1 GEAIGNYY and CDR2 EKD.

Worth noting for this clone: The translation of this DNA and the TCRdb protein of a much larger clone differ at residue 4, probably owing to a read error; the protein shown here is translated from the DNA. The gene calls are TRDV2 and TRDJ1; 8 bases fit TRDD3. There are 17 residues in the CDR3. Germline lookup yields CDR1 GEAIGNYY and CDR2 EKD. J was trimmed by 3 bases and V by 5 bases; bases with no gene match: 16. The CDR3 reads CACGTLLSGDSSDKLIF. The CDR3 DNA follows: TGTGCCTGTGGCACTCTCTTATCGGGGGATAGTTCCGATAAACTCATCTTT.

As to this clone: A far larger clone lies a single base away; this is likely a read error. The same CDR3 can be traced to other DNA sequences in this sample. Called V gene: TRDV2; the J gene was not called; whether TRDD3, the table's D call, matches the DNA was not checked. CDR1 is GEAIGNYY, CDR2 EKD, per germline. The CDR3 contains 19 residues. CDR3 protein: CACEPLLGDETPYTDKLIF. DNA of the CDR3: TGTGCCTGTGAACCACTTCTGGGGGACGAAACCCCGTACACCGATAAACTCATCTTC.

This clone was counted a few times. This probably arose from a read error, given a far larger clone one base away. Other DNA sequences in the sample encode the same CDR3. The gene calls are TRDV1 and TRDJ1; 10 bases align to TRDD3. The CDR3 spans 19 residues. Germline lookup yields CDR1 TSWWSYY and CDR2 QGS. The chain's CDR3 is CALGDLCGGYKGHTDKLIF. The CDR3 nucleotides read TGTGCTCTTGGGGACCTTTGTGGGGGATACAAGGGGCATACCGATAAACTTATCTTT.

This clone showed up many times. A far larger clone is off by one base, so a read error is likely. The sample contains more than one DNA sequence encoding this CDR3. V and J are TRDV2 and TRDJ1; 9 bases line up with TRDD3. No J gene is reported in TCRdb; it was inferred here by comparing the DNA with germline. V shed 7 bases and J 0 bases; nucleotides not matched to a gene: 14. The CDR3 sequence is 17 residues long. Germline CDR1 is GEAIGNYY and CDR2 is EKD. Written as DNA, the CDR3 is TGTGCCTGCGACCCGTTGGGGGATATGGACTACACCGATAAACTCATCTTT. It encodes CACDPLGDMDYTDKLIF.